This paragraph covers one T cell receptor beta chain sequence. Its antigen is as yet unknown. This sample was taken from a study of OX40 agonist ivuxolimab in advanced cancers. In the study overall: Ivuxolimab, which is an agonistic anti-OX40 (CD134) antibody, was administered to the patients. Three partial responders included one hepatocellular carcinoma patient and two cutaneous melanoma patients.

Enrollment shut out patients with autoimmune disease history or systemic immunosuppression. Study-level results: Low normalized clonal expansion also occurred in some nonresponding patients.

Germline trimming cut 4 bases from V and 4 bases from J; bases unmatched to any gene: 10. Per the germline V gene, CDR1 is SGHNT and CDR2 is YYREEE (reference sequence). The CDR3 extends over 16 amino acids. Libraries were prepared by immunoSEQ multiplex PCR; TCRdb keeps only in-frame clonotypes and omits some of them. The sample carries 55,000 to 70,000 clones, approximately 82% recorded once. The clonotype comes from an adult with an advanced solid tumor such as melanoma, head and neck, liver or kidney cancer. The chain carries TRBV5-4 and TRBJ2-2; TRBD2 agrees at 7 bases. The input for sequencing was CD4+ or CD8+ T cells sorted from blood, taken in a trial of the OX40 agonist ivuxolimab. The CDR3 DNA follows: TGTGCCAGCAGCGGGGGACTAACGGGATTCACCGGGGAGCTGTTTTTT. Amino acids: CASSGGLTGFTGELFF.